This T cell receptor (beta chain) came from a study of OX40 agonist ivuxolimab in advanced cancers. The wider study: Patients received intravenous ivuxolimab every 2 weeks at 0.01 to 10 mg/kg. Of the patients, three showed partial responses, one with hepatocellular carcinoma and two with cutaneous melanoma. 30% to 40% of patients had received prior checkpoint inhibitor therapy. Regarding the study as a whole: In the expanded peripheral T cells, antigen specificity was never determined.

As concerns this clone: Antigen unknown.

The V gene's germline CDR1 is SGHAT and CDR2 FQNNGV. Trimming cost V 8 bases and J 5 bases, with 16 bases left between them. This CDR3 is 14 amino acids long. The data were produced by immunoSEQ multiplex PCR, yet TCRdb's version contains in-frame clones alone and is incomplete. The sample includes around 42,000 clones, around 88% of them seen just once. The chain has TRBV11-2 and TRBJ2-1; TRBD2 might be the D (7 bases). The sequences come from CD4+ or CD8+ T cells sorted from blood, collected in a trial of the OX40 agonist ivuxolimab. The source is an adult with an advanced solid tumor such as melanoma, head and neck, liver or kidney cancer. The CDR3 DNA sequence: TGTGCCAGCCGGAGGGGGGGGCTCGACAATGAGCAGTTCTTC. Protein product: CASRRGGLDNEQFF.